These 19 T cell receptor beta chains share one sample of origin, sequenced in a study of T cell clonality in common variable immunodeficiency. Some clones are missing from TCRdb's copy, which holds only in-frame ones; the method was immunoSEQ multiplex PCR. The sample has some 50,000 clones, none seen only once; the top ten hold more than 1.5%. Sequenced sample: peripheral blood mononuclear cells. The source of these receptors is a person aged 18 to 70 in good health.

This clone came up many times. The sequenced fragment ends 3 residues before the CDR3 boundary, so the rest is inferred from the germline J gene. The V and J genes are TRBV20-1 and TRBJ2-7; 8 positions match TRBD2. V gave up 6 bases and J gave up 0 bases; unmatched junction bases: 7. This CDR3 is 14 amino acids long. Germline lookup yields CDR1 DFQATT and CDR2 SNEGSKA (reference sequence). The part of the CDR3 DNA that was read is TGCAGTGCACGGAAGCGGGAGAGCTCCTACGAG. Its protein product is CSARKRESSYE. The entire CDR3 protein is CSARKRESSYEQYF.

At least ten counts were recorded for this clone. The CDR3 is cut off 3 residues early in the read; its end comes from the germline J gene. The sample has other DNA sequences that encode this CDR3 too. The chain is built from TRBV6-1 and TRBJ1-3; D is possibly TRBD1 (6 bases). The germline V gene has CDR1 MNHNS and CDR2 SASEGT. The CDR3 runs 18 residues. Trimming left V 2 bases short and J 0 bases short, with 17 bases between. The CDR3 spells CASSERFSDRSSGNTIYF. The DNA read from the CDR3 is TGTGCCAGCAGTGAAAGGTTTTCAGACAGGAGCTCTGGAAACACC.

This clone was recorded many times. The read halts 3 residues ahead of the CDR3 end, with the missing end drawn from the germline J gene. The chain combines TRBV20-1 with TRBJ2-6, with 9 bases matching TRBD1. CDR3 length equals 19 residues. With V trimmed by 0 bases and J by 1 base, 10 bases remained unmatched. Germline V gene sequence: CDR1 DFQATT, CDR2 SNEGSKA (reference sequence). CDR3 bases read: TGCAGTGCTAGAGATCAGGAGACAGGGGGATGGTCTGGGGCCAACGTC. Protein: CSARDQETGGWSGANV. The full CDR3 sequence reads CSARDQETGGWSGANVLTF.

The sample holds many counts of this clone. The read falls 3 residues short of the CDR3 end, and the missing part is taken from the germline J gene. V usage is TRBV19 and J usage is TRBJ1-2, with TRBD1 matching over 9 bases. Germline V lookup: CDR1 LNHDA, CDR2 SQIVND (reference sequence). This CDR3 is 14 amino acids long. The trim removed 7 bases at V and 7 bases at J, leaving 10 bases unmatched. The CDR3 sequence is CASTPRDRVVGYTF. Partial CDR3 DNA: TGTGCCAGTACCCCCCGGGACAGGGTGGTTGGC. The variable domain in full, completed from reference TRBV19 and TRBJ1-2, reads DGGITQSPKYLFRKEGQNVTLSCEQNLNHDAMYWYRQDPGQGLRLIYYSQIVNDFQKGDIAEGYSVSREKKESFPLTVTSAQKNPTAFYLCASTPRDRVVGYTFGSGTRLTVV.

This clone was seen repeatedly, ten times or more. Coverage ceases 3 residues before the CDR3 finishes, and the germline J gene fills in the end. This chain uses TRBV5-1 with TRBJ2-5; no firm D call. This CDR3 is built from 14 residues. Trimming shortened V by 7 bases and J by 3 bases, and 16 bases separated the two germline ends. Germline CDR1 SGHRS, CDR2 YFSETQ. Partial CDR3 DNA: TGCGCCAGCTCCCAGAACCTCCGAAAAGAGACC. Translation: CASSQNLRKET. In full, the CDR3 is CASSQNLRKETQYF.

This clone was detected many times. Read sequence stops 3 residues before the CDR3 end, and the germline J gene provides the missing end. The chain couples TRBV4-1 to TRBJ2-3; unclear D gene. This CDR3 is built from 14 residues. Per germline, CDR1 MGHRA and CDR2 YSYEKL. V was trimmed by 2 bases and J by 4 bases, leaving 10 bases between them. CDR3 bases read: TGCGCCAGCAGCCAAACCACAACAGCAGATACG. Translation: CASSQTTTADT. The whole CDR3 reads CASSQTTTADTQYF.

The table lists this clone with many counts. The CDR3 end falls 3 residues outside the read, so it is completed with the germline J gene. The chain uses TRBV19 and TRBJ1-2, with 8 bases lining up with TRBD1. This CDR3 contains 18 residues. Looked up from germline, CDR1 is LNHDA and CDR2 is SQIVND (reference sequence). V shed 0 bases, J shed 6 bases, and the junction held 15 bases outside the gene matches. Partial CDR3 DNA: TGTGCCAGTAGTATAGATCCTCCGGGACAGGAGGGGGCTAATGGC. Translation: CASSIDPPGQEGANG. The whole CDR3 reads CASSIDPPGQEGANGYTF.

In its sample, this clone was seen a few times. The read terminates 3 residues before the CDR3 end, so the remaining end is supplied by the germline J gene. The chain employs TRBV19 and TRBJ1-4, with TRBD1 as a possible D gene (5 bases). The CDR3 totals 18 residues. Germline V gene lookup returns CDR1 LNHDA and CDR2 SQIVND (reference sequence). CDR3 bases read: TGTGCCAGTAGTACCCTGCCGTTCGAGACAGAGAAGAATTCACCA. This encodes CASSTLPFETEKNSP. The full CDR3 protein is CASSTLPFETEKNSPLFF.

CDR3 bases read: TGTGCCAGCAGCCCCGAGGTACAAGGGAACACTGAA. This gives the protein CASSPEVQGNTE. The complete CDR3 sequence is CASSPEVQGNTEAFF. This chain links TRBV7-9 with TRBJ1-1; D gene uncertain. Read data end 3 residues before the CDR3 end; the end is taken from the germline J gene. The CDR3 is 15 amino acids. CDR1 is SEHNR, CDR2 FQNEAQ, per germline (reference sequence). V lost 5 bases and J 1 base, leaving 14 bases between the germline ends.

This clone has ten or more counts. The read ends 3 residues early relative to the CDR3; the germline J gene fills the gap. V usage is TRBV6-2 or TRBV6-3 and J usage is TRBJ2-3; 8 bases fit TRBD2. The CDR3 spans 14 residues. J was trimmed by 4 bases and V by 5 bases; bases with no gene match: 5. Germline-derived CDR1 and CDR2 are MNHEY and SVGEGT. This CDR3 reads CASSPTSDADTQYF. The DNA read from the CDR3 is TGTGCCAGCAGTCCGACTAGCGATGCAGATACG.

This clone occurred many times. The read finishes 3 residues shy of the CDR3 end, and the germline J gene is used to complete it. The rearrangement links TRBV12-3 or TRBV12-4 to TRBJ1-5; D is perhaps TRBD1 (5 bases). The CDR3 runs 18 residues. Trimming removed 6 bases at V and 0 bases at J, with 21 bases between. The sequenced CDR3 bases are TGTGCCAGCAGGGGCCGAGCGAGGGGCCCTTATAGCAATCAGCCC. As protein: CASRGRARGPYSNQP. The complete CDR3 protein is CASRGRARGPYSNQPQHF.

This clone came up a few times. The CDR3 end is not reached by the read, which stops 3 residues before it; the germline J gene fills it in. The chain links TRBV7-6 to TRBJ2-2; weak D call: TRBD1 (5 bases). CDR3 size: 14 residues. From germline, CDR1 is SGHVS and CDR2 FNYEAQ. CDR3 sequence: CASSPIWQGGKLFF. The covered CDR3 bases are TGTGCCAGCAGCCCGATCTGGCAGGGTGGAAAG.

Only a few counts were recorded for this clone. The CDR3 bases that were read are TGCGCCAGCAGCCTACAGGGCGAAGGTGAAAAG. It specifies CASSLQGEGEK. The entire CDR3 protein is CASSLQGEGEKLFF. This chain joins TRBV5-1 and TRBJ2-2, with a weak D call TRBD1 (6 bases). The CDR3 end is not reached by the read, which stops 3 residues before it; the germline J gene fills it in. In germline, CDR1 is SGHRS, CDR2 YFSETQ. The CDR3 loop spans 14 amino acids.

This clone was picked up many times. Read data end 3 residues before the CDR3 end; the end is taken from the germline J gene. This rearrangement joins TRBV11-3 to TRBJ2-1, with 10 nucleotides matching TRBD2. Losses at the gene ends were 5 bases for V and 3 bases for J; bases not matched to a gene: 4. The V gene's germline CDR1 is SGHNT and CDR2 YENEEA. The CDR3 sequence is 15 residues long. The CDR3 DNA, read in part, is TGTGCCAGCAGCCGAGCGGGGGGGAGCTACAATGAG. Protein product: CASSRAGGSYNE. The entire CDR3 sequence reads CASSRAGGSYNEQFF.

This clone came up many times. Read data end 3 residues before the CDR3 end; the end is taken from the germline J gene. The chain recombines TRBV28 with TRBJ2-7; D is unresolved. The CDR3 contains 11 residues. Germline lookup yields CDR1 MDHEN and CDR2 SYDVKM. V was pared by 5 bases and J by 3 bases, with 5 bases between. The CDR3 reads CASSPNYEQYF. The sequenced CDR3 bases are TGTGCCAGCAGTCCAAACTACGAG.

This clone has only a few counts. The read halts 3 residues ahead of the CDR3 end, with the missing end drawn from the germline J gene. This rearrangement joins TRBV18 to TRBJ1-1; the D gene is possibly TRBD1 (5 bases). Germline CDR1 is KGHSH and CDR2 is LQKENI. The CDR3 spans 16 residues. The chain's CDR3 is CASSQDSSSGANVAFF. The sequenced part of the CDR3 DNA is TGTGCCAGCTCCCAAGACAGTAGCTCTGGGGCCAACGTA.

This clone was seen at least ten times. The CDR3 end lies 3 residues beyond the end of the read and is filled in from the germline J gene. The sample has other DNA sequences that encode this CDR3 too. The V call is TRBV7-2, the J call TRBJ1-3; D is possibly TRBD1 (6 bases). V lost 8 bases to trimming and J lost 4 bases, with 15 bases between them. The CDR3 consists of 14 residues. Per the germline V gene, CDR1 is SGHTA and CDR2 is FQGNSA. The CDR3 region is CASLTGGRGNTIYF. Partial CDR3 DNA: TGTGCCAGCCTAACTGGGGGCAGGGGAAACACC.

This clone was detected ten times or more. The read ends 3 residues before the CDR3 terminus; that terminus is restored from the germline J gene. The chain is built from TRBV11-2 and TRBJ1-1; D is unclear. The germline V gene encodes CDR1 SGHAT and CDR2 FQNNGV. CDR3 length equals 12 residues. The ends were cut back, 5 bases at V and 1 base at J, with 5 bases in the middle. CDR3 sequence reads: CASSKGNTEAFF. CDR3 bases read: TGTGCCAGCAGCAAGGGGAACACTGAA.

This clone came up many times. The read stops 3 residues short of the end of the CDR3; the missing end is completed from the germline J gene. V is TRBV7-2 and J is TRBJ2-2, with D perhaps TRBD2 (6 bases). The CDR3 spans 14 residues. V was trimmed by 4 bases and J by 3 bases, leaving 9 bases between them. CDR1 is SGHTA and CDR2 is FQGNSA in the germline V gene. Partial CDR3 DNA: TGTGCCAGCAGCTCGGACTACGACACCGGGGAG. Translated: CASSSDYDTGE. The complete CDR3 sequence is CASSSDYDTGELFF.